The present T cell receptor beta chain was sequenced within a study of OX40 agonist ivuxolimab in advanced cancers. For the study at large: Intravenous ivuxolimab was administered to patients every 2 weeks at 0.01 to 10 mg/kg. General study results and limits: Among the nonresponders, some also had low normalized T-cell clonal expansion.

Some clones are missing from TCRdb's copy, which holds only in-frame ones; the method was immunoSEQ multiplex PCR. The sample contains roughly 65,000 clones, 80% to 95% of which appear only once. To note about this clone: Its specificity is not known.

CDR3 length: 13 residues. The V gene end was trimmed by 0 bases and the J gene end by 9 bases; junction bases not matched to a gene: 0. In germline, CDR1 is SGHDT, CDR2 YYEEEE. The source material was CD4+ or CD8+ T cells sorted from blood, sampled in a trial of the OX40 agonist ivuxolimab. The receptor comes from an adult with an advanced solid tumor such as melanoma, head and neck, liver or kidney cancer. The gene calls are TRBV5-6 and TRBJ2-1, with 10 positions matching TRBD2. CDR3 in amino acids: CASSLGTSGEQFF. The CDR3 nucleotides are TGTGCCAGCAGCTTGGGGACTAGCGGTGAGCAGTTCTTC.